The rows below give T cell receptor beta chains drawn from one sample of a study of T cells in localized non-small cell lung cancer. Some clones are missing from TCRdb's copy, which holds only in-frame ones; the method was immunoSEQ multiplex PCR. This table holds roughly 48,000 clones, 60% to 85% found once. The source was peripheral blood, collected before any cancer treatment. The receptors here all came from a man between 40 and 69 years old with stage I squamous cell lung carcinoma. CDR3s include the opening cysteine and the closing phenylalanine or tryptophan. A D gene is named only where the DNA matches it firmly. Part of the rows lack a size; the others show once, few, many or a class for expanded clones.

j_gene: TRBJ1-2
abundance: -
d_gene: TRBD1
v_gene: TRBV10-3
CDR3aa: CAIRDRDQNGYTF
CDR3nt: TGTGCCATCAGGGACAGGGATCAAAATGGCTACACCTTC

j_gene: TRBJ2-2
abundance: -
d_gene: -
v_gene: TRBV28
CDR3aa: CASSFSKFSGELFF
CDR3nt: TGTGCCAGCAGTTTTAGCAAGTTCTCCGGGGAGCTGTTTTTT

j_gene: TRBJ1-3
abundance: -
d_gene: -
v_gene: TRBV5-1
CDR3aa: CASSLEVTRPNTIYF
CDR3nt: TGCGCCAGCAGCTTGGAGGTGACACGACCGAACACCATATATTTT

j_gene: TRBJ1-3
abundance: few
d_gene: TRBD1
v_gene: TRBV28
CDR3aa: CASRSGGTLSGNTIYF
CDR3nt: TGTGCCAGCAGGTCAGGGGGGACGCTCTCTGGAAACACCATATATTTT

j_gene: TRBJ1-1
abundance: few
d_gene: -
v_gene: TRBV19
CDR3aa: CASSIHYRKTDTEAFF
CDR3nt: TGTGCCAGTAGTATCCATTACCGGAAGACGGACACTGAAGCTTTCTTT

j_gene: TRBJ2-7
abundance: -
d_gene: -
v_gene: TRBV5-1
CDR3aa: CASSLGLGYYEQYF
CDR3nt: TGCGCCAGCAGCTTGGGGTTAGGATACTACGAGCAGTACTTC

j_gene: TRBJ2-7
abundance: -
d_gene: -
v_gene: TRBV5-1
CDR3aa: CASSLGQGTDEQYF
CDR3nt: TGCGCCAGCAGCTTGGGTCAGGGGACGGACGAGCAGTACTTC

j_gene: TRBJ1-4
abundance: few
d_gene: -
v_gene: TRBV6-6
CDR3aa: CASRLSATNEKLFF
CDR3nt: TGTGCCAGCAGACTGAGTGCAACTAATGAAAAACTGTTTTTT

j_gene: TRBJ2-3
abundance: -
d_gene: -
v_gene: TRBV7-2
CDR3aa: CASSPRRHTDTQYF
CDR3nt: TGTGCCAGCAGCCCAAGGAGGCACACAGATACGCAGTATTTT

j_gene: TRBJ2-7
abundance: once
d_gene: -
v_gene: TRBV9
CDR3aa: CASSVVGEGYEQYF
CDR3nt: TGTGCCAGCAGCGTAGTCGGGGAAGGTTACGAGCAGTACTTC

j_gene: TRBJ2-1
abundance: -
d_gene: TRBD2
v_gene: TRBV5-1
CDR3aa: CASRPLLAGGVNEQFF
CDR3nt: TGCGCCAGCAGGCCCTTACTAGCGGGGGGAGTCAATGAGCAGTTCTTC

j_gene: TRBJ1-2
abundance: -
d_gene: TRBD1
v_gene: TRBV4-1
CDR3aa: CASSQGGGQGLSF
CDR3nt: TGCGCCAGCAGCCAGGGGGGGGGACAGGGCCTGTCCTTC

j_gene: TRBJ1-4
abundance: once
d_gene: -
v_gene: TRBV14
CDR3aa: CASSQAKTGREKLFF
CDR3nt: TGTGCCAGCAGCCAAGCAAAGACAGGTCGTGAAAAACTGTTTTTT

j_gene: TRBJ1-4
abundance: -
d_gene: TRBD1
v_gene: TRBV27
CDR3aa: CASSSGQPTGEKLFF
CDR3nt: TGTGCCAGCAGTTCGGGACAGCCCACAGGTGAAAAACTGTTTTTT

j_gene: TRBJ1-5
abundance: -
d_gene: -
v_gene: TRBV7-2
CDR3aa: CASSLGGVGGNQPQHF
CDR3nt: TGTGCCAGCAGCTTAGGAGGGGTTGGGGGCAATCAGCCCCAGCATTTT

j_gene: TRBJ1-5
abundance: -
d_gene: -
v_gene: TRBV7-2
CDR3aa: CASSFRDKGQPQHF
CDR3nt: TGTGCCAGCAGCTTCCGGGACAAGGGTCAGCCCCAGCATTTT

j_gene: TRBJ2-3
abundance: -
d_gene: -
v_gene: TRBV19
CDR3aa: CASSWDGGDTQYF
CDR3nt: TGTGCCAGTAGCTGGGACGGGGGAGATACGCAGTATTTT

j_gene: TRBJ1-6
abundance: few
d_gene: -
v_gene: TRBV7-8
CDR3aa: CASSDGNSPLHF
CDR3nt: TGTGCCAGCAGCGACGGTAATTCACCCCTCCACTTT

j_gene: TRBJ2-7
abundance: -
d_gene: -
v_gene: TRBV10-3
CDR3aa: CAISPRYEQYF
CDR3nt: TGTGCCATCAGCCCGCGATACGAGCAGTACTTC

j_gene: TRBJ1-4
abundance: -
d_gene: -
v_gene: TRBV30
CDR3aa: CAWSTGIGANEKLFF
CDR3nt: TGTGCCTGGAGTACAGGGATCGGTGCTAATGAAAAACTGTTTTTT

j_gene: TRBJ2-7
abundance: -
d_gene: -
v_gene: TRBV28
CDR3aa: CASSPSGTPYEQYF
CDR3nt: TGTGCCAGCAGCCCCTCCGGGACACCCTACGAGCAGTACTTC

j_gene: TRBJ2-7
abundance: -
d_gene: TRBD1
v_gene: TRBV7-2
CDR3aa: CASSFGQADEQYF
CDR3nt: TGTGCCAGCAGCTTCGGACAGGCGGACGAGCAGTACTTC

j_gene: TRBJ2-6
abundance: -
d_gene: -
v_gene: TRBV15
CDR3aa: CATSRDRVGSGSGANVLTF
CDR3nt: TGTGCCACCAGCAGAGATCGCGTAGGATCCGGCTCTGGGGCCAACGTCCTGACTTTC

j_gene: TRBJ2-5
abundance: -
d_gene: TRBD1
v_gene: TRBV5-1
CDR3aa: CASSSHPGTGIETQYF
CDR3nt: TGCGCCAGCAGTTCTCACCCCGGGACAGGGATCGAGACCCAGTACTTC

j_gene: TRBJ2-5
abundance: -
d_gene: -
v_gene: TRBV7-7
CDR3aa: CASSLYRQETQYF
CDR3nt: TGTGCTAGCAGCTTATACAGACAAGAGACCCAGTACTTC

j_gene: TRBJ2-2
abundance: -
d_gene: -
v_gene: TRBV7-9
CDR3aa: CASSFGGAGELFF
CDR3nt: TGTGCCAGCAGCTTTGGGGGAGCCGGGGAGCTGTTTTTT

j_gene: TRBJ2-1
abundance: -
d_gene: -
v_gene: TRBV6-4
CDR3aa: CASSADPEQNEQFF
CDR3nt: TGTGCCAGCAGTGCCGATCCTGAACAGAATGAGCAGTTCTTC

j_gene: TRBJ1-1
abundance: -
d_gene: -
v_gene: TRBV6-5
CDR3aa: CASSSPFKAFF
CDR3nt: TGTGCCAGCAGTTCCCCGTTTAAAGCTTTCTTT

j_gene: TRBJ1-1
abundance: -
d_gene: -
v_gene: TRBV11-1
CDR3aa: CASSLEFGQSEAFF
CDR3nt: TGTGCCAGCAGCTTAGAGTTTGGGCAGAGTGAAGCTTTCTTT

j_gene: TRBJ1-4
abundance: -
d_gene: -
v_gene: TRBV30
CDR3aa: CAWDRLRGEKLFF
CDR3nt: TGTGCCTGGGACCGGCTTCGGGGTGAAAAACTGTTTTTT

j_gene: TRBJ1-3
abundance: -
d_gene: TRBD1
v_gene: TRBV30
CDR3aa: CAWRTGGGNTIYF
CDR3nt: TGTGCCTGGAGAACAGGGGGCGGAAACACCATATATTTT

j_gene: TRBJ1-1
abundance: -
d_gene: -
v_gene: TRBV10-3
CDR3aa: CAISDPGQVNTEAFF
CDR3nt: TGTGCCATCAGTGATCCGGGACAAGTGAACACTGAAGCTTTCTTT

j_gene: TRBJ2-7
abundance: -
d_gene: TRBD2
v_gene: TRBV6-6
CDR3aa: CASSARGGTSYEQYF
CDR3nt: TGTGCCAGCAGCGCCCGGGGGGGCACCTCCTACGAGCAGTACTTC

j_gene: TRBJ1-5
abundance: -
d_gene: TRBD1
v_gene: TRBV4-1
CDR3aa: CASSQEGTGQDQPQHF
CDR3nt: TGCGCCAGCAGCCAAGAGGGGACAGGGCAGGATCAGCCCCAGCATTTT

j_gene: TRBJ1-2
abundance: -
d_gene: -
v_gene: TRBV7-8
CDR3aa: CASSLGRNPDYGYTF
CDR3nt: TGTGCCAGCAGCTTAGGGAGAAACCCGGACTATGGCTACACCTTC

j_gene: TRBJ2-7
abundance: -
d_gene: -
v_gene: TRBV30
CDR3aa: CAWSRRGTHEQYF
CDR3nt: TGTGCCTGGAGTCGACGGGGAACCCACGAGCAGTACTTC

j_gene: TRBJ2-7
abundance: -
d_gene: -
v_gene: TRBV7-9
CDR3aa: CASSLDLYEQYF
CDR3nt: TGTGCCAGCAGCTTAGATTTATACGAGCAGTACTTC

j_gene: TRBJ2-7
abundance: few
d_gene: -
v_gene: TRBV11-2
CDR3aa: CASSLSAGGYEQYF
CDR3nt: TGTGCCAGCAGCTTATCCGCCGGGGGATACGAGCAGTACTTC

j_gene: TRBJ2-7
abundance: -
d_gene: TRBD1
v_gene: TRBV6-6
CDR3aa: CASSPGTGFSYEQYF
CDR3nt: TGTGCCAGCAGTCCCGGGACAGGCTTCTCCTACGAGCAGTATTTC

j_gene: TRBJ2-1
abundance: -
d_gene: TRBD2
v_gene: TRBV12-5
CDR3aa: CASGLVIRDYISGGAYNEQFF
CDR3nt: TGTGCTAGTGGTTTGGTAATACGGGACTATATTAGCGGGGGCGCCTACAATGAGCAGTTCTTC

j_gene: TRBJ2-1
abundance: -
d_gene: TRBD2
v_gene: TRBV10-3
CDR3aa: CAISRILGGAGEQFF
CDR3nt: TGTGCCATCAGCCGCATCCTCGGGGGGGCCGGTGAGCAGTTCTTC

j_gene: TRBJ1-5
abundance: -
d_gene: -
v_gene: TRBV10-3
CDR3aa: CAISAKGDQPQHF
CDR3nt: TGTGCCATCAGTGCGAAGGGAGATCAGCCCCAGCATTTT

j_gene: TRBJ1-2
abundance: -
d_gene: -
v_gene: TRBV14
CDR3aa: CASSQDRGRDGYTF
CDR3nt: TGTGCCAGCAGCCAAGATCGTGGGAGGGATGGCTACACCTTC

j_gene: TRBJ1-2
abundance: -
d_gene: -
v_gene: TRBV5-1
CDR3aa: CASSHSSYGYTF
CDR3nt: TGCGCCAGCAGCCACAGTTCCTATGGCTACACCTTC

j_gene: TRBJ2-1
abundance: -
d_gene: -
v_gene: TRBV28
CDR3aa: CASSPSNEQFF
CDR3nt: TGTGCCAGCAGTCCTAGCAATGAGCAGTTCTTC

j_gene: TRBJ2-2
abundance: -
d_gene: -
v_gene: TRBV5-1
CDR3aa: CASSLAGPTIFANTGELFF
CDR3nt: TGCGCCAGCAGCTTGGCGGGACCGACGATTTTCGCGAACACCGGGGAGCTGTTTTTT

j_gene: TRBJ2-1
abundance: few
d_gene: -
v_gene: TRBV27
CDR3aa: CASSLRANNEQFF
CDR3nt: TGTGCCAGCAGTTTACGGGCTAACAATGAGCAGTTCTTC

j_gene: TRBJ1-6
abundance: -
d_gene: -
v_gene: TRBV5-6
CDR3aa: CASSPTGERGSPLHF
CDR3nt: TGTGCCAGCAGCCCAACGGGGGAACGAGGTTCACCCCTCCACTTT

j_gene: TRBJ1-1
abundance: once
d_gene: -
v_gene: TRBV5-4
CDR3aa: CASSFDRRATEAFF
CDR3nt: TGTGCCAGCAGTTTCGACCGGCGGGCCACTGAAGCTTTCTTT

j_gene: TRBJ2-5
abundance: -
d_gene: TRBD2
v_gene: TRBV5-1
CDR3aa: CASSLAGTSGGQETQYF
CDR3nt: TGCGCCAGCAGCCTTGCGGGGACTAGCGGGGGGCAAGAGACCCAGTACTTC

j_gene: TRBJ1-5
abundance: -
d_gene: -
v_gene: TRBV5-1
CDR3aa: CASSLFGAAGQPQHF
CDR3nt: TGCGCCAGCAGCTTATTCGGGGCAGCGGGCCAGCCCCAGCATTTT

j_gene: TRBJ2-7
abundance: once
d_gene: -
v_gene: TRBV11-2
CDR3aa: CASSLRPPGQTISYEQYF
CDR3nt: TGTGCCAGCAGCTTAAGGCCCCCCGGACAGACAATCTCCTACGAGCAGTACTTC

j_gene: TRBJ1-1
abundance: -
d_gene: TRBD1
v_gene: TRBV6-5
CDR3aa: CAIKNRGLGNTEAFF
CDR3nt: TGTGCCATCAAGAACAGGGGCCTAGGGAACACTGAAGCTTTCTTT

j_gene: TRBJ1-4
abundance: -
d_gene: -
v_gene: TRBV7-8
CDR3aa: CASSLQGSNEKLFF
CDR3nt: TGTGCCAGCAGCTTACAGGGCTCTAATGAAAAACTGTTTTTT

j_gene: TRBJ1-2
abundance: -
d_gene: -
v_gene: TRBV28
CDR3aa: CASSLSPGTLLGGYTF
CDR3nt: TGTGCCAGCAGTTTAAGTCCAGGGACCCTCCTCGGAGGCTACACCTTC

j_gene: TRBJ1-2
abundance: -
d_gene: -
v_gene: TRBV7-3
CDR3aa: CATKGQPNYGYTF
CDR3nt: TGTGCCACCAAAGGGCAGCCCAACTATGGCTACACCTTC